The clone carrying this TCR beta chain showed up just a few times. Its cognate antigen is unknown. Produced via immunoSEQ multiplex PCR; TCRdb's table is partial and in-frame only. This table holds hundreds of thousands of clones, around 87% found once. The record originates from a study of cytomegalovirus exposure and HLA in healthy donors. In germline, CDR1 is LNHDA, CDR2 SQIVND (reference sequence). Trimming pared 0 bases from V and 6 bases from J, leaving 14 bases between. The CDR3 has 15 amino acids. Study observations and caveats: While the bulk of TCR sequences proved rare, some public TCRs turned up in many donors. According to a later analysis, TCR clusters from the first cohort tended to co-occur in the roughly 120 validation repertoires. Among TCR beta chains, those listed as cytomegalovirus-associated numbered around 160. Reportedly, cytomegalovirus status was diagnosed with high sensitivity and specificity.

The sample taken for sequencing was PBMCs. The receptor was isolated from a woman younger than 45 in good health and CMV-seropositive. V usage is TRBV19 and J usage is TRBJ1-1, with D unclear. The CDR3 region has the DNA TGTGCCAGTAGTATAGATACTCCCTCGGTCTCTGAAGCTTTCTTT. Translated, it gives CASSIDTPSVSEAFF.